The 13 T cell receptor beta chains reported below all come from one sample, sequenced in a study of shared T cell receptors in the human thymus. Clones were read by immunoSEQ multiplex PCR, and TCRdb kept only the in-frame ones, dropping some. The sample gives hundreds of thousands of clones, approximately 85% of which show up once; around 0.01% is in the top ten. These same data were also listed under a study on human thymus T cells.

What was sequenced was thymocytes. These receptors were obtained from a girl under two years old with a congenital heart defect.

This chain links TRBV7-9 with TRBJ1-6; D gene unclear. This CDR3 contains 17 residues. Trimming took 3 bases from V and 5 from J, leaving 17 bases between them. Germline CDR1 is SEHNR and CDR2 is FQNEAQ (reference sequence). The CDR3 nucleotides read TGTGCCAGCAGCTTCGGAGAACCCGGCCCCAATAATTCACCCCTCCACTTT. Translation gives CASSFGEPGPNNSPLHF.

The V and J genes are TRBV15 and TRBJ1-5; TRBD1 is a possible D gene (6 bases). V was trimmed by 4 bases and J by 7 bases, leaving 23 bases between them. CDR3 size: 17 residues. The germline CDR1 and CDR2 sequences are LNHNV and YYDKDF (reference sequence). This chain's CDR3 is CATSTGRTGKVGQPQHF. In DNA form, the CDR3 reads TGTGCCACCAGCACCGGCAGAACAGGGAAAGTCGGGCAGCCCCAGCATTTT.

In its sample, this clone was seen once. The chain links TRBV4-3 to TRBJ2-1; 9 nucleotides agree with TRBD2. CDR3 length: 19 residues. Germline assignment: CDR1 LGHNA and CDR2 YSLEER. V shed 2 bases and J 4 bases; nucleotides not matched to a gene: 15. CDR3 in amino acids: CASSQLARGERGAYNEQFF. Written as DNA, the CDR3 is TGCGCCAGCAGCCAACTTGCCCGAGGAGAGCGGGGGGCATACAATGAGCAGTTCTTC.

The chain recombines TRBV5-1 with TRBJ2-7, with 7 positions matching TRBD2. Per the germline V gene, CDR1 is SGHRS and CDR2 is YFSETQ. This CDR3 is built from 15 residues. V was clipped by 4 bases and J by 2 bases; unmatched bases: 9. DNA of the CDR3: TGCGCCAGCAGCCGGGGGGATGGGGCCCCCTACGAGCAGTACTTC. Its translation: CASSRGDGAPYEQYF.

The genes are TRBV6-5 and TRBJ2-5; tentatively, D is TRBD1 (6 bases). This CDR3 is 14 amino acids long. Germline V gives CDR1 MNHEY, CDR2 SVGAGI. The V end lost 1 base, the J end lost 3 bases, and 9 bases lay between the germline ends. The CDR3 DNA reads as TGTGCCAGCAGTTACTTCCCAGGGGAAGAGACCCAGTACTTC. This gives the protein CASSYFPGEETQYF.

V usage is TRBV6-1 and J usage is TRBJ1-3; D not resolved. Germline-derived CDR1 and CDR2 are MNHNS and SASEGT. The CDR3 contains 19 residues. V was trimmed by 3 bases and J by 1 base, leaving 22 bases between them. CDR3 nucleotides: TGTGCCAGCAGTGACGCTGGAGGGCGGAGCGAAATGTCTGGAAACACCATATATTTT. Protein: CASSDAGGRSEMSGNTIYF.

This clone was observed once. The CDR3 loop reads CAIAFRDRNYYGYTF. The CDR3 nucleotides are TGTGCCATCGCCTTTCGGGACAGAAACTACTATGGCTACACCTTC. The chain combines TRBV10-3 with TRBJ1-2, with 7 bases matching TRBD1. Looked up from germline, CDR1 is ENHRY and CDR2 is SYGVKD. The length of the CDR3 is 15 residues. With 8 bases clipped from V and 3 bases from J, the junction kept 12 bases outside the gene matches.

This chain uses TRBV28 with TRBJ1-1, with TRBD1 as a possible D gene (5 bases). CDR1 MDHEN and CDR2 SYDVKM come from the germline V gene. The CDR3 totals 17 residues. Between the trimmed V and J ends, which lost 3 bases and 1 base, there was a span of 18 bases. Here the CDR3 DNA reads TGTGCCAGCAGTTTGCGGCAGGGTCCCGGCCCGAACACTGAAGCTTTCTTT. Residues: CASSLRQGPGPNTEAFF.

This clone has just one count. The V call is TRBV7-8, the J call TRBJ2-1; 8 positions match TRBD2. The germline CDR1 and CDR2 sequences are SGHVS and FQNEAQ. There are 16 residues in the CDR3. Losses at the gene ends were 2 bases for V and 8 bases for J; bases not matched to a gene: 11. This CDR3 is CASSLTRGGLAHEQFF. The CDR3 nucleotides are TGTGCCAGCAGCTTAACTCGCGGGGGGCTGGCCCATGAGCAGTTCTTC.

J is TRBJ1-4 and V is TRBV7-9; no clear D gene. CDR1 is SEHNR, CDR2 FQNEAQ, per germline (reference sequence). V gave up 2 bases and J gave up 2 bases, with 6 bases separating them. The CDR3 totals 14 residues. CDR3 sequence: CASSLIETNEKLFF. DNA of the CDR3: TGTGCCAGCAGCTTAATCGAGACTAATGAAAAACTGTTTTTT.

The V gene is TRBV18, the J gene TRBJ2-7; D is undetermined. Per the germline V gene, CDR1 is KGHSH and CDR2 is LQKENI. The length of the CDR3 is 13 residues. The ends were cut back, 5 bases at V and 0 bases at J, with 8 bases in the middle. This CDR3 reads CASSSQFSYEQYF. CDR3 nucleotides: TGTGCCAGCTCATCCCAGTTCTCCTACGAGCAGTACTTC.

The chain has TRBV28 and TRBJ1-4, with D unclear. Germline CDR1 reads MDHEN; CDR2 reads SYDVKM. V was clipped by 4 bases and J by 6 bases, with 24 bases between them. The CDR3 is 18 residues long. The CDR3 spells CASSSLPPRGIRDEKLFF. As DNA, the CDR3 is TGTGCCAGCAGTTCCCTACCCCCCCGGGGAATAAGGGATGAAAAACTGTTTTTT.

CDR3 sequence: CASSPPGTSIPEQFF. CDR3 nucleotide sequence: TGTGCCAGCAGCCCCCCCGGGACTAGTATTCCTGAGCAGTTCTTC. This chain connects TRBV5-8 to TRBJ2-1; 8 positions match TRBD2. Trimming cost V 4 bases and J 9 bases; bases outside gene matches: 12. The CDR3 is 15 residues long. CDR1 and CDR2 (germline): SGHTS, YDEGEE.